This T cell receptor beta chain appears in the sequencing data of a study of shared clonotypes between healthy human individuals. Overall study: Each donor contributed plates that comprised three CD4 naive, three CD4 memory, two CD8 naive and one CD8 memory.

Repertoires were generated with immunoSEQ multiplex PCR, while TCRdb's copy carries only in-frame clones and drops some. The sample holds over a million clones, around three quarters seen once. Study-level points and caveats: Apart from blood, nothing was sampled; tissue repertoires likely differ.

V was pared by 0 bases and J by 9 bases, with 18 bases between. The CDR3 loop spans 15 amino acids. The V gene's germline CDR1 is SGDLS and CDR2 YYNGEE. With regard to this clone: Its antigen is unknown.

Subsets obtained from CD4+ cells comprised CD45RA+ naive and CD45RA-negative memory cells. V is TRBV9 and J is TRBJ2-5; either TRBD1 or TRBD2 may supply D (6 bases each). The material sequenced was memory CD4+ T cells from PBMCs. Subset denoted: CD45RA-negative fraction. The source of this sequence is a man younger than 35 in good health. Some clones in this sample may be carry-over from other donors' samples. CDR3 amino acids: CASSVGGGQGQAQYF. The DNA of the CDR3 is TGTGCCAGCAGCGTAGGTGGAGGGCAGGGGCAGGCCCAGTACTTC.